This T cell receptor beta chain was recorded in a study of control samples from healthy donors and cancer patients. Per the germline V gene, CDR1 is SEHNR and CDR2 is FQNEAQ (reference sequence). Losses at the gene ends were 4 bases for V and 2 bases for J; bases not matched to a gene: 8. CDR3 length equals 16 residues. Assay: immunoSEQ multiplex PCR; the TCRdb copy retains only in-frame clones and omits some. This repertoire includes roughly 190,000 clones. The clonotype was recovered from a woman in her twenties or thirties in good health. Sequencing input: blood. The rearrangement joins TRBV7-9 to TRBJ1-2; 9 bases are a match to TRBD1. The CDR3 DNA follows: TGTGCCAGCAGCTCTTGGGGGACAGGGAAGAACTATGGCTACACCTTC. Residues: CASSSWGTGKNYGYTF.